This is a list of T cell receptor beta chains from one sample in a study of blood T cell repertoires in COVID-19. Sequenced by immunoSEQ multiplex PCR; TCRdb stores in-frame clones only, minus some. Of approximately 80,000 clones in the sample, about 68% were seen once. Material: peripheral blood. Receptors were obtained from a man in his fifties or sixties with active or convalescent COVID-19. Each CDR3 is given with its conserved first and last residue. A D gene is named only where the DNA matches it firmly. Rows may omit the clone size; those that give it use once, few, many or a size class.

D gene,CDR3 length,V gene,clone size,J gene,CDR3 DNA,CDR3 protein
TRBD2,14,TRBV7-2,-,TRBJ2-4,TGTGCCAGCAGCTTGGGGGGGAGGGAGAACATTCAGTACTTC,CASSLGGRENIQYF
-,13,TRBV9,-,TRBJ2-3,TGTGCCAGCAGCGTAATCATCGGAGATACGCAGTATTTT,CASSVIIGDTQYF
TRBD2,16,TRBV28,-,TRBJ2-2,TGTGCCAGCAGTTCTCCCGGGGGGGGGCTGACCGGGGAGCTGTTTTTT,CASSSPGGGLTGELFF
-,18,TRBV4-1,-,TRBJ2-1,TGCGCCAGCAGCCACGTCCGAGGCCCCGGGGAGGTCCGCAATGAGCAGTTCTTC,CASSHVRGPGEVRNEQFF
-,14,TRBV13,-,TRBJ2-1,TGTGCCAGCAGCTTAAATGTAGTGTACAATGAGCAGTTCTTC,CASSLNVVYNEQFF
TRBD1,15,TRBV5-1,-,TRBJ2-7,TGCGCCAGCAGTTCGTTACAGGGGGGAGCCTACGAGCAGTACTTC,CASSSLQGGAYEQYF
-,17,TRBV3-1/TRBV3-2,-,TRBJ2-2,TGTGCCAGCAGCCAAGTCAGAGACAGTATTCTGACCGGGGAGCTGTTTTTT,CASSQVRDSILTGELFF
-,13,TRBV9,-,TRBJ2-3,TGTGCCAGCAGCGTGGCTCTCACAGATACGCAGTATTTT,CASSVALTDTQYF
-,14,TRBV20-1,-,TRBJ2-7,TGCAGTGCTAGTGTGGCAGGGGGGTTCTACGAGCAGTACTTC,CSASVAGGFYEQYF
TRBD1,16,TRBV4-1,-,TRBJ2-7,TGCGCCAGCAGCCAGGAACCCGGGACAGAGAATTACGAGCAGTACTTC,CASSQEPGTENYEQYF
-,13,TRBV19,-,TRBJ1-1,TGTGCCAGTAGTATCCCAGGGAACGCTGAAGCTTTCTTT,CASSIPGNAEAFF
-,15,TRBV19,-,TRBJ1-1,TGTGCCAGTAGTATACGGCAGGGCTATTTAACTGAAGCTTTCTTT,CASSIRQGYLTEAFF
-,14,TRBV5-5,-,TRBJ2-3,TGTGCCAGCAGCCGACTAACTAGCACAGATACGCAGTATTTT,CASSRLTSTDTQYF
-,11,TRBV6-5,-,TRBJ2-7,TGTGCCAGCAGTTTGACTTACGAGCAGTACTTC,CASSLTYEQYF
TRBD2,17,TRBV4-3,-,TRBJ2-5,TGCGCCAGCAGCCCTGACGCGGGAGGCCGTTATTCGGAGACCCAGTACTTC,CASSPDAGGRYSETQYF
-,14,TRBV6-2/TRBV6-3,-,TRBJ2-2,TGTGCCAGCAGTTACCGCGCCGACACCGGGGAGCTGTTTTTT,CASSYRADTGELFF
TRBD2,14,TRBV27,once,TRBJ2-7,TGTGCCAGCATGGGACTAGCGGGGGGGCGTGAGCAGTACTTC,CASMGLAGGREQYF
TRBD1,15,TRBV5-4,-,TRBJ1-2,TGTGCCAGCAGCCGAGGGGGCGATCCGGCAAATGGCTACACCTTC,CASSRGGDPANGYTF
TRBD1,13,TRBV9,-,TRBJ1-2,TGTGCCAGCAGCGGTGGGACAGCCTATGGCTACACCTTC,CASSGGTAYGYTF
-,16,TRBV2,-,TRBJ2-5,TGTGCCAGCAGTGAAGATGGGTCCCCGGGACAAGAGACCCAGTACTTC,CASSEDGSPGQETQYF
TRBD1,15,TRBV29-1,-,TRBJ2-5,TGCAGCGTTAGAGCCGGGACAGCGTACCAAGAGACCCAGTACTTC,CSVRAGTAYQETQYF
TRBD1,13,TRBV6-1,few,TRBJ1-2,TGTGCCAGCAGTGAAGGCAGGGGGAGTGTCTACACCTTC,CASSEGRGSVYTF
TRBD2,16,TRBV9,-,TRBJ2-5,TGTGCCAGCAGCCCCCGTAGGAGCGGGGGGGCAGAGACCCAGTACTTC,CASSPRRSGGAETQYF
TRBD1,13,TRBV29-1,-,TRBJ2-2,TGCAGCGTTGAGGGGACAGGGCCCGGGGAGCTGTTTTTT,CSVEGTGPGELFF
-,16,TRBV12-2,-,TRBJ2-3,-,CASRLVGGGAGDTQYF
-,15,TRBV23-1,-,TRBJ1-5,TGCGCCAGCAGTCAAACAGGGAATAGCAATCAGCCCCAGCATTTT,CASSQTGNSNQPQHF
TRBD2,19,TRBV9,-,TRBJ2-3,TGTGCCAGCAGCCGACAGGTGGGGATGACCGGGACTAGGAGGGATACGCAGTATTTT,CASSRQVGMTGTRRDTQYF
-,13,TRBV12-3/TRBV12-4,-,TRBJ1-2,TGTGCCAGCAGTTCCGGGAGGGTTAATGGCTACACCTTC,CASSSGRVNGYTF
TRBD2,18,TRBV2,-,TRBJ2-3,TGTGCCAGCAGTCCAGAGATTCCGGGACTAGCGGGGGGGTCCCTGGGGTATTTT,CASSPEIPGLAGGSLGYF
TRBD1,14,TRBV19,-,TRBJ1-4,TGTGCCAGTACCCAAAGGACAGGGAATGAAAAACTGTTTTTT,CASTQRTGNEKLFF
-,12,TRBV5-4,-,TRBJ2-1,TGTGCCAGCAGCCGCAGGGGCCCTGAGCAGTTCTTC,CASSRRGPEQFF
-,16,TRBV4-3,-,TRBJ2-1,TGCGCCAGCAGCCCCACTCCGGCGGGCCCCTACAATGAGCAGTTCTTC,CASSPTPAGPYNEQFF
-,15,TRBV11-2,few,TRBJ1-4,TGTGCCAGCAGCTTAGATCCGAGGGATCGGGAAAAACTGTTTTTT,CASSLDPRDREKLFF
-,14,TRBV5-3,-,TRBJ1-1,TGTGCCGGCAGTTCCCCAGCGGGGCGAAGGAGGGCTTTCTTT,CAGSSPAGRRRAFF
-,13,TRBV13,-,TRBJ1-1,TGTGCCAGCAGGGAGGGAATGAACACTGAAGCTTTCTTT,CASREGMNTEAFF
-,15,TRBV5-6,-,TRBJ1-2,TGTGCCAGCAGCTTGGATGGCAGGGGAGTCTATGGCTACACCTTC,CASSLDGRGVYGYTF
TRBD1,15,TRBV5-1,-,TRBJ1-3,TGCGCCAGCAGCTTGGGGACAGGGGCCGGAAACACCATATATTTT,CASSLGTGAGNTIYF
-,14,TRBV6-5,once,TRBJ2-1,TGTGCCAGCAGCCCCACCAGCTCCTACAATGAGCAGTTCTTC,CASSPTSSYNEQFF
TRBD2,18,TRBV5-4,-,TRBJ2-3,TGTGCCAGCAGTCCCGGAACTAGCGGGACTACGAGGTGGGATACGCAGTATTTT,CASSPGTSGTTRWDTQYF
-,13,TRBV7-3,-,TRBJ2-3,TGTGCCAGCAGCTTGGCGGGGAGGGATACGCAGTATTTT,CASSLAGRDTQYF
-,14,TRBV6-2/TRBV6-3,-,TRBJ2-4,TGTGCCAGCAGTTCCTGGAGGGGCGGGGACATTCAGTACTTC,CASSSWRGGDIQYF
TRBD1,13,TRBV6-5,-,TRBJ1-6,TGTGCCAGCTCCCAGGGGGTCAGTTCACCCCTCCACTTT,CASSQGVSSPLHF
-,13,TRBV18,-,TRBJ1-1,TGTGCCAGCTCTCAGGGGCAGAACACTGAAGCTTTCTTT,CASSQGQNTEAFF
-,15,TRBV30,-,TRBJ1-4,TGTGCCTGGAGTGAGGGGCATACAACTAATGAAAAACTGTTTTTT,CAWSEGHTTNEKLFF
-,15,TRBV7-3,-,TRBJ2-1,TGTGCCAGCAGCTTAACTCGCGGGGCCGGGAATGAGCAGTTCTTC,CASSLTRGAGNEQFF
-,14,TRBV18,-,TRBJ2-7,TGTGCCAGCTCACCAGCTTCGCAGACCTACGAGCAGTACTTC,CASSPASQTYEQYF